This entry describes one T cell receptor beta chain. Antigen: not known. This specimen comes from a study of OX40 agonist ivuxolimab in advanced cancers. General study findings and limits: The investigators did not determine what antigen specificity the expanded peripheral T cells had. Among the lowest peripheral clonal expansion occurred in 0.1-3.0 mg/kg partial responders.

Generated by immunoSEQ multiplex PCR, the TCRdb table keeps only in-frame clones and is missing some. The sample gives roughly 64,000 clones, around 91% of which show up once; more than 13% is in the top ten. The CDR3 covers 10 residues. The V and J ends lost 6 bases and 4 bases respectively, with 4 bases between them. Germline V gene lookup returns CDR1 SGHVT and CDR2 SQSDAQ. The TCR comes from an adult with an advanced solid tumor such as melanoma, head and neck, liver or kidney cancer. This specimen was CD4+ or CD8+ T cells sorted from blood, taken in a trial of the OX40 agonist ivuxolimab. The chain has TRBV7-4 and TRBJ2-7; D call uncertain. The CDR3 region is CASSTYEQYF. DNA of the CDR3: TGTGCCAGCAGTACGTACGAGCAGTACTTC.